This TCR beta chain derives from a study of blood T cells in healthy people across ages (dated by TCRdb to between 2015 and 2016). Background for the entire study: Template switching captured roughly one uniquely barcoded TCR beta cDNA molecule per two T cells in model experiments. To track age-related changes in TCR beta repertoire diversity, the study relied on deep sequencing normalized with unique cDNA molecular identifiers. Four age groups were formed from the donors: young (average roughly 15 years), middle-aged (roughly 38), aged (roughly 59) and long-lived (about 80). Two additional independent replicas of 1 million unique cDNA reads from the same blood draw were analyzed for two donors (one aged 18 to 30 and one aged 80 or older). Paper-wide results and their limitations: Estimates of total diversity from one million sequenced T cells were regarded as lower bounds and underestimates. There was a strong correlation between observed TCR beta diversity and the percentage of naive T cells measured by flow cytometry. Compared with the aged group, more naive CD4+ T cells, fewer expanded clones and increased TCR diversity were shown by the long-lived group, suggesting age selection. Bulk unsorted PBMC profiling prevented conclusive comparison of naive and antigen-experienced compartments. Because donor CMV infection status was unknown, age-related changes in expanded clonotypes were potentially confounded. As age increased, observed TCR beta diversity per million T cells dropped in a roughly linear way, and a significant reduction was already evident by age roughly 36.

The donors were a few dozen Caucasian individuals from Russia, aged roughly 6 to 100 years, who were systemically healthy. Roughly 9.5 milliliters of peripheral blood were drawn from each donor into EDTA-treated Vacutainer tubes. PBMCs were isolated by Ficoll-Paque density-gradient centrifugation, with at least 6 million obtained per sample. Total RNA was extracted from PBMCs with Trizol reagent, with at least 5 micrograms obtained per sample. For every donor, an aliquot of PBMCs went through flow cytometry to measure the percentages of naive CD45RAhigh/CD27high T cells. Library preparation used 5' RACE. Sequencing was performed on an Illumina HiSeq 2500. A second 7 to 11 cycle PCR used a sample-barcoded 5' primer and a J-beta primer mix. A template-switch 5' adaptor carrying 12 random nucleotides introduced a unique molecular identifier onto each TCR beta cDNA molecule. At least 2.5 million CDR3-containing paired-end reads were obtained from each sample. The Mint cDNA synthesis kit, primed by a TRBC-specific oligonucleotide, was used to synthesize first-strand cDNA from all RNA. Following uracil-DNA glycosylase treatment, a first 18-cycle PCR with universal primers M1SS and BC2_uni_R was performed on all cDNA. As for the authors' bioinformatics: For normalization, 1 million high-quality reads, each with a distinct molecular identifier, were randomly selected from each sample. Instead of being binned into consensus sequences, reads that shared molecular identifiers were thrown out. MiTCR, with a Q25 quality threshold and the strictest error-elimination algorithm, was used for CDR3 identification, clonotype clustering and error correction. A nonparametric unseen species model with Euler transformation was used to estimate a lower bound on total TCR beta diversity. TCRdb trimmed public reads at Q25 via fastp, called clones via MiXCR and kept in-frame beta chains. Merged by CDR3 protein, the rows form single entries marked with the most common genes and DNA. These V and J calls originate from TCRdb's pipeline instead of the authors' own analysis. The sample records around 780,000 distinct CDR3 sequences, roughly 24% of which are singletons. Roughly 3.1% of the sample belongs to the ten largest clones.

A remark on this clonotype: Its antigen remains unidentified. No base-level quality is on record; no much larger clone is a single base apart.

These data also featured in a second study, about T cells of mothers and their children. The second paper states: Nine systemically healthy Caucasian individuals served as donors, namely three mothers together with their six children. cDNA synthesis used all of the extracted RNA, with approximately 1.4 ug of RNA in each 15 ul reaction. In the second PCR, the M1S primer added sample barcodes and 2-4 random nucleotides. Over 10 million TCR beta CDR3 reads came from each mother, compared with some 3.1 million reads from each child. Thymic selection similarly shapes TCR recombination output in related and unrelated pairs, with minor effect from inherited differences. Normalized repertoire overlap in related mother-child pairs was always slightly higher than in unrelated mother-child pairs, but the difference was never significant. With a sensitivity of approximately 100 clones per million clonotypes, no persistent microchimeric T cell clones were detected. To look for features that set related mother-child pairs apart from unrelated individuals, the researchers ran deep NGS to compare the TCR beta repertoires of mothers and children. The mean age was about 37 +/- 4 years for the mothers and approximately 11 +/- 4 years for the children. After adapter ligation was performed with NEBNext reagents, the libraries were sequenced on an Illumina HiSeq 2000 with 100+100 nt paired-end reads. To prevent cross-contamination, the mother and child libraries were prepared one month apart and sequenced in separate runs. Each donor had between about 500,000 and 2,100,000 distinct TCR beta clonotypes identified. Naive TCR beta clonotypes were estimated from low-frequency clonotypes matched to each donor's FACS-determined naive share, without sorting.

The sample was blood. The clonotype was recovered from a boy between 10 and 17 years old in good health.

Read as DNA, the sequence is TGTGCCAGCAGCTCGGGAGGACAGGGAAGGGAAAAACTGTTTTTT. Its protein is CASSSGGQGREKLFF. The rearranged segments are TRBV9 and TRBJ1-4, with 8 junctional bases fitting TRBD1. V is trimmed back by 4 bases and J by 8 bases, and the junction contains 10 bases that no gene match accounts for. Reading the germline V gene gives CDR1 SGDLS and CDR2 YYNGEE. From the cysteine up to the phenylalanine, the CDR3 has a length of 15 residues. Here the CDR3 DNA is all that survives: 45 bases in frame from base 1.